These 5 T cell receptor beta chains were all obtained from the same sample, sequenced in a study of shared clonotypes between healthy human individuals. TCRdb's table, derived via immunoSEQ multiplex PCR, lists solely in-frame clones and lacks some. Of a few million clones in the sample, approximately 92% were seen once. The sample taken for sequencing was naive CD4+ T cells sorted from blood. Subset reported: CD45RA+ positively selected. The origin of the receptors is a man younger than 35 in good health.

Note on this clone: Other DNA sequences in the same sample also yield this CDR3. This chain uses TRBV5-1 with TRBJ1-1; D unresolved. Between the trimmed V and J ends, which lost 0 bases and 4 bases, there was a span of 10 bases. The CDR3 is 14 residues long. In germline, CDR1 is SGHRS, CDR2 YFSETQ. The CDR3 bases are TGCGCCAGCAGCTTGGACGGGAGAGGCACTGAAGCTTTCTTT. It yields the protein CASSLDGRGTEAFF.

In the case of this clone: Its ends do not fully match the called genes, so a read error is possible. The chain combines TRBV2 with TRBJ1-1; a possible D gene is TRBD1 (5 bases). CDR3 length equals 13 residues. The germline V gene encodes CDR1 SNHLY and CDR2 FYNNEI. Here the CDR3 DNA reads TGTGCCAGCAGTGAAAAGGACACACAACACCTACAGTTT. It specifies CASSEKDTQHLQF.

The chain couples TRBV10-3 to TRBJ2-7; no clear D gene. Trimming took off 1 base at V and 5 bases at J, with 3 bases between the two ends. The germline V gene encodes CDR1 ENHRY and CDR2 SYGVKD. The CDR3 spans 11 residues. In nucleotides, the CDR3 is TGTGCCATCAGTGAGTGGGACGAGCAGTACTTC. Its translation: CAISEWDEQYF.

V usage is TRBV10-1 and J usage is TRBJ2-7, with 7 bases matching TRBD1. Per the germline V gene, CDR1 is WNHNN and CDR2 is SYGVQD (reference sequence). CDR3 size: 15 residues. The J segment lost 5 bases and the V segment lost 3 bases, leaving 10 bases of the junction unmatched. CDR3 loop: CASSDSLDRVHEQYF. The DNA for the CDR3 is TGCGCCAGCAGTGACTCCCTCGACAGGGTCCACGAGCAGTACTTC.

The rearrangement uses TRBV6-5 and TRBJ2-7; 8 bases are a match to TRBD1. V gave up 6 bases and J gave up 7 bases; unmatched junction bases: 11. Germline V gene lookup returns CDR1 MNHEY and CDR2 SVGAGI. This CDR3 is 14 amino acids long. The CDR3 coding sequence is TGTGCCAGCAGGCCAGGACAGGGCCTGGGGGAGCAGTACTTC. It translates to CASRPGQGLGEQYF.